These 3 T cell receptor beta chains were all obtained from the same sample, sequenced in a study of T cell responses to AZD1222 COVID-19 vaccine. Clones were read by immunoSEQ multiplex PCR, and TCRdb kept only the in-frame ones, dropping some. The data contain 100,000 or so clones, roughly nine tenths of them singletons. The sample here was peripheral blood, taken 28 days after the second AZD1222 dose. All receptors derive from an adult who received the AZD1222 COVID-19 vaccine.

The chain has TRBV6-5 and TRBJ2-4; 9 bases line up with TRBD1. V lost 6 bases to trimming and J lost 3 bases; unmatched junction nucleotides: 0. CDR1 and CDR2 (germline): MNHEY, SVGAGI. The CDR3 has 13 residues. This chain's CDR3 is CASRDRGKNIQYF. In DNA, the CDR3 is TGTGCCAGCAGGGACAGGGGCAAAAACATTCAGTACTTC.

This clone has only one observation. The chain recombines TRBV6-5 with TRBJ1-5, with TRBD1 identical over 9 bases. J was trimmed by 5 bases and V by 5 bases; bases with no gene match: 7. The CDR3 is 15 amino acids. Germline V CDR1 and CDR2: MNHEY, SVGAGI. CDR3 in DNA: TGTGCCAGCAGTCCGGGACAGGGCCCCTATCAGCCCCAGCATTTT. Protein product: CASSPGQGPYQPQHF.

This chain joins TRBV29-1 and TRBJ2-5; TRBD1 is a possible D gene (6 bases). There are 13 residues in the CDR3. Trimming removed 4 bases from V and 3 bases from J, with 12 bases in between. Germline V lookup: CDR1 SQVTM, CDR2 ANQGSEA. This CDR3 reads CSVGDTPEETQYF. The CDR3 DNA is TGCAGCGTTGGGGACACGCCCGAAGAGACCCAGTACTTC. Based on the CDR3 plus reference TRBV29-1 and TRBJ2-5, the full variable domain is SAVISQKPSRDICQRGTSLTIQCQVDSQVTMMFWYRQQPGQSLTLIATANQGSEATYESGFVIDKFPISRPNLTFSTLTVSNMSPEDSSIYLCSVGDTPEETQYFGPGTRLLVL.